The 32 T cell receptor beta chains presented below share a single source sample, sequenced in a study of T cell repertoires in cytomegalovirus infection. TCRdb called the reads again in MiXCR, with one record for every CDR3 protein. The sample lists around 260,000 distinct CDR3 sequences; roughly 10% were seen once. Specimen: PBMCs. All receptors derive from a human donor in good health (CMV status not recorded). Some clones in this sample may be carry-over from other donors' samples.

Many counts were recorded for this clonotype. The rearrangement joins TRBV7-2 to TRBJ1-6; TRBD1 matches 10 bases. V dropped 5 bases and J dropped 18; count of bases not matched to a gene: 10. Germline lookup yields CDR1 SGHTA and CDR2 FQGNSA. The CDR3 length is 13 residues. The CDR3, as DNA: TGTGCCAGCAGCCTCGGGACAGGGGCCACGTCCCACTTT. Protein: CASSLGTGATSHF.

At least ten counts were recorded for this clonotype. This chain connects TRBV19 to TRBJ2-1, with no clear D. This CDR3 has 14 residues. Germline CDR1 is LNHDA and CDR2 is SQIVND (reference sequence). Trimming left V 4 bases short and J 4 bases short, with 11 bases between. The CDR3 loop reads CASSKGKQYNEQFF. The CDR3 nucleotides are TGTGCCAGTAGTAAAGGTAAACAATACAATGAGCAGTTCTTC. Filled out from reference TRBV19 and TRBJ2-1, the complete variable domain reads DGGITQSPKYLFRKEGQNVTLSCEQNLNHDAMYWYRQDPGQGLRLIYYSQIVNDFQKGDIAEGYSVSREKKESFPLTVTSAQKNPTAFYLCASSKGKQYNEQFFGPGTRLTVL.

The chain joins TRBV5-6 to TRBJ1-2, with D possibly TRBD1 on 5 matching bases. Germline V gives CDR1 SGHDT, CDR2 YYEEEE. The CDR3 sequence is 14 residues long. V was clipped by 4 bases and J by 8 bases, with 18 bases between them. The CDR3 loop is CASSPGQRDTGYTF. CDR3 nucleotide sequence: TGTGCCAGCAGCCCCGGACAAAGAGACACCGGCTACACCTTC.

The table lists this clonotype with many counts. V gene TRBV12-5 combines with J gene TRBJ1-1, with D unclear. Germline CDR1 reads LGHNT; CDR2 reads FRNRAP. V lost 7 bases and J 0 bases, leaving 9 bases between the germline ends. The CDR3 runs 13 residues. Here the CDR3 reads CASAPRVNTEAFF. The DNA for the CDR3 is TGTGCTAGTGCCCCCCGGGTGAACACTGAAGCTTTCTTT.

At least ten counts were recorded for this clonotype. The gene calls are TRBV28 and TRBJ1-1; 10 positions agree with TRBD1. The V and J ends lost 5 bases and 4 bases, in that order; junction bases with no gene match: 10. Germline V CDR1 and CDR2: MDHEN, SYDVKM. The CDR3 has 16 residues. This chain's CDR3 is CASSPFGTGAGTEAFF. The DNA of the CDR3 is TGTGCCAGCAGTCCTTTTGGGACAGGGGCGGGCACTGAAGCTTTCTTT.

This chain joins TRBV29-1 and TRBJ2-7; D may be TRBD2 (6 bases). This CDR3 comprises 13 residues. Germline CDR1 is SQVTM and CDR2 is ANQGSEA. Trimming removed 7 bases from V and 5 bases from J, with 18 bases in between. The CDR3 bases are TGCAGCGCCGGAGGCGGGAACATAAACGAGCAGTACTTC. Its translation is CSAGGGNINEQYF.

This clonotype has at least ten counts. This chain joins TRBV7-8 and TRBJ1-2; D is undetermined. V was pared by 0 bases and J by 12 bases, with 14 bases between. The germline V gene encodes CDR1 SGHVS and CDR2 FQNEAQ. There are 13 residues in the CDR3. DNA for the CDR3: TGTGCCAGCAGCTTAGCGGGAGGGTTGGTCGACACCTTC. Its translation is CASSLAGGLVDTF.

This clonotype is classed as medium-sized. Here the CDR3 reads CASSLYKSGRRMNTEAFF. CDR3 sequence (DNA): TGTGCCAGCAGCTTATATAAGTCTGGGCGACGAATGAACACTGAAGCTTTCTTT. The genes are TRBV7-2 and TRBJ1-1; D gene ambiguous. CDR1 SGHTA and CDR2 FQGNSA come from the germline V gene. There are 18 residues in the CDR3. V dropped 2 bases and J dropped 0 bases, with 19 bases sitting between them.

Many counts were recorded for this clonotype. The gene calls are TRBV7-9 and TRBJ1-1; 8 bases map to TRBD1. The CDR3 is 14 residues long. V shed 5 bases, J shed 5 bases, and the junction held 7 bases outside the gene matches. The germline V gene encodes CDR1 SEHNR and CDR2 FQNEAQ (reference sequence). The CDR3 sequence: CASSADREYTEAFF. For the CDR3, the DNA is TGTGCCAGCAGCGCGGACAGGGAGTATACTGAAGCTTTCTTT.

This clonotype occurred many times. The chain carries TRBV28 and TRBJ2-7; TRBD1 might be the D (5 bases). The CDR3 totals 14 residues. V dropped 6 bases and J dropped 2 bases, with 14 bases sitting between them. The V gene's germline CDR1 is MDHEN and CDR2 SYDVKM. CDR3 in DNA: TGTGCCAGCAGCGTACAGCAGGGAACCTACGAGCAGTACTTC. Translated, it gives CASSVQQGTYEQYF.

This clonotype has a count of ten or more. V gene TRBV7-2 combines with J gene TRBJ2-1; 8 nucleotides line up with TRBD1. Unmatched junction bases numbered 11, after V lost 4 bases and J lost 0 bases. This CDR3 has 18 amino acids. The germline V gene has CDR1 SGHTA and CDR2 FQGNSA. The CDR3 protein is CASSSLFGQGSSYNEQFF. Here the CDR3 DNA reads TGTGCCAGCAGCTCACTCTTCGGACAGGGTAGCTCCTACAATGAGCAGTTCTTC.

This clonotype turned up a few times. The chain recombines TRBV20-1 with TRBJ2-2; possible D gene TRBD2, 5 bases. The CDR3 totals 12 residues. Germline V gene sequence: CDR1 DFQATT, CDR2 SNEGSKA (reference sequence). The ends were cut back, 1 base at V and 7 bases at J, with 7 bases in the middle. The CDR3 loop is CSARGGNGELFF. CDR3 coding DNA: TGCAGTGCTAGAGGAGGGAACGGGGAGCTGTTTTTT.

This clonotype was seen ten or more times. The chain links TRBV12-3 or TRBV12-4 to TRBJ1-4; 8 bases map to TRBD1. The CDR3 extends over 14 amino acids. V was pared by 3 bases and J by 10 bases, with 7 bases of the junction left unmatched. The CDR3 bases are TGTGCCAGCAGTTTCCAGGGGGCAGGTGCAAAACTGTTTTTT. It specifies CASSFQGAGAKLFF.

This clonotype has a handful of counts. This sequence joins TRBV15 and TRBJ2-7; 12 nucleotides match TRBD1. CDR3 size: 15 residues. V lost 3 bases to trimming and J lost 7 bases; unmatched junction nucleotides: 7. Germline lookup yields CDR1 LNHNV and CDR2 YYDKDF (reference sequence). CDR3 DNA sequence: TGTGCCACCAGCAGTGGGGACAGGGGGCTGAGGGAGCAGTACTTC. The encoded protein is CATSSGDRGLREQYF.

The chain uses TRBV7-9 and TRBJ1-2; 8 positions agree with TRBD1. This CDR3 is 15 amino acids long. CDR1 and CDR2 (germline): SEHNR, FQNEAQ (reference sequence). With 4 bases clipped from V and 0 bases from J, the junction kept 4 bases outside the gene matches. The CDR3 DNA is TGTGCCAGCAGCTCGACAGGGGTCCCTAACTATGGCTACACCTTC. Amino acids: CASSSTGVPNYGYTF.

This clonotype appeared many times. The chain carries TRBV11-2 and TRBJ2-7; D is perhaps TRBD1 or TRBD2 (6 bases each). Germline V CDR1 and CDR2: SGHAT, FQNNGV. The CDR3 contains 17 residues. Trimming stripped 2 bases from V and 0 bases from J, with 17 bases between. The CDR3 DNA reads TGTGCCAGCAGCTTACACATGTCACAGGGAGGCTCCTACGAGCAGTACTTC. Translation: CASSLHMSQGGSYEQYF.

The chain has TRBV18 and TRBJ2-7; 11 nucleotides agree with TRBD1. In germline, CDR1 is KGHSH, CDR2 LQKENI. The CDR3 consists of 16 residues. With 4 bases clipped from V and 3 bases from J, the junction kept 8 bases outside the gene matches. For the CDR3, the DNA is TGTGCCAGCTCACGAGGACAGGGGGCGCGTTACTACGAGCAGTACTTC. Residues: CASSRGQGARYYEQYF. Using reference TRBV18 and TRBJ2-7 for the parts outside the CDR3, the full variable domain is NAGVMQNPRHLVRRRGQEARLRCSPMKGHSHVYWYRQLPEEGLKFMVYLQKENIIDESGMPKERFSAEFPKEGPSILRIQQVVRGDSAAYFCASSRGQGARYYEQYFGPGTRLTVT.

At least ten counts were recorded for this clonotype. The V and J genes are TRBV7-3 and TRBJ2-2; D is unclear. The CDR3 runs 14 residues. Trimming removed 3 bases at V and 3 bases at J, with 8 bases between. CDR1 is SGHTA, CDR2 FQGTGA, per germline. The CDR3 DNA follows: TGTGCCAGCAGCTTTCACAAATACACCGGGGAGCTGTTTTTT. The encoded protein is CASSFHKYTGELFF.

This clonotype was counted many times. The chain combines TRBV7-2 with TRBJ1-2; D gene uncertain. The germline gives CDR1 SGHTA, CDR2 FQGNSA. V was pared by 1 base and J by 6 bases, with 15 bases between. CDR3 length: 15 residues. The CDR3, as DNA: TGTGCCAGCAGCTTAGATCTTGGATTTGGCGATGGCTACACCTTC. It translates to CASSLDLGFGDGYTF. Full variable domain (missing parts from reference TRBV7-2 and TRBJ1-2): GAGVSQSPSNKVTEKGKDVELRCDPISGHTALYWYRQSLGQGLEFLIYFQGNSAPDKSGLPSDRFSAERTGGSVSTLTIQRTQQEDSAVYLCASSLDLGFGDGYTFGSGTRLTVV.

The chain couples TRBV12-3 or TRBV12-4 to TRBJ2-2; D uncertain. The CDR3 totals 13 residues. V shed 7 bases and J shed 7 bases, with 13 bases lying between them. This CDR3 is CASKRAPHGELFF. CDR3 in DNA: TGTGCCAGCAAGCGAGCCCCCCACGGGGAGCTGTTTTTT.

At least ten counts were recorded for this clonotype. Germline is not matched at one junction end, which may reflect a read error. This rearrangement joins TRBV6-2 or TRBV6-3 to TRBJ2-7; 12 nucleotides match TRBD2. From germline, CDR1 is MNHEY and CDR2 SVGEGT. The CDR3 length is 17 residues. In nucleotides, the CDR3 is TGTGCCAGCAGCCAGCGGACTAGCGGGGCCACTTCCTACGGGCAGTACTTC. Amino acid sequence: CASSQRTSGATSYGQYF.

This clonotype was seen repeatedly, ten times or more. V and J are TRBV20-1 and TRBJ2-5; the D gene is possibly TRBD2 (5 bases). Trimming removed 3 bases at V and 5 bases at J, with 13 bases between. CDR3 length: 13 residues. Germline V lookup: CDR1 DFQATT, CDR2 SNEGSKA (reference sequence). CDR3 protein: CSASGVRVETQYF. The DNA of the CDR3 is TGCAGTGCTAGCGGGGTGAGGGTGGAGACCCAGTACTTC.

The table lists this clonotype with many counts. The V gene is TRBV4-3, the J gene TRBJ2-7; D assignment may be TRBD1 or TRBD2 (5 bases each). Trimming took 2 bases from V and 2 from J, leaving 13 bases between them. This CDR3 is built from 15 residues. Germline V gene sequence: CDR1 LGHNA, CDR2 YSLEER. The CDR3 bases are TGCGCCAGCAGCCAATGGTCAGGGAGCCCCTACGAGCAGTACTTC. Its protein product is CASSQWSGSPYEQYF.

This clonotype was counted many times. The chain couples TRBV7-4 to TRBJ1-2, with 7 bases that match TRBD1. Germline CDR1 SGHVT, CDR2 SQSDAQ. After removal of 7 bases from V and 4 bases from J, the junction contained 9 bases not matched to a gene. The CDR3 totals 14 residues. Here the CDR3 DNA reads TGTGCCAGCACCCCCGACAGGGACTTCTATGGCTACACCTTC. Protein sequence: CASTPDRDFYGYTF.

A remark on this clonotype: One end of the junction is discordant with germline, which a read error may explain. In nucleotides, the CDR3 is TGCAGAGCTAGGGACACTAGCGGGGGGGCACCCACAGATACGCAGTATTTT. Protein sequence: CRARDTSGGAPTDTQYF. The chain recombines TRBV20-1 with TRBJ2-3; 13 nucleotides match TRBD2. Germline assignment: CDR1 DFQATT and CDR2 SNEGSKA (reference sequence). The CDR3 runs to 17 residues.

The chain uses TRBV4-3 and TRBJ1-2; D may be TRBD1 (6 bases). With 6 bases removed from V and 5 bases from J, the gap between germline ends came to 19 bases. CDR3 length: 15 residues. Germline V gene sequence: CDR1 LGHNA, CDR2 YSLEER. The CDR3 protein is CASSPSIGQIYGYTF. DNA of the CDR3: TGCGCCAGCAGTCCCTCGATTGGACAGATTTATGGCTACACCTTC.

This clonotype has a count of ten or more. V gene TRBV7-2 combines with J gene TRBJ2-7; no clear D. The V gene's germline CDR1 is SGHTA and CDR2 FQGNSA. CDR3 length equals 12 residues. V lost 5 bases and J lost 2, with 7 bases in between. This CDR3 is CASSPETYEQYF. CDR3 coding DNA: TGTGCCAGCAGCCCGGAGACCTACGAGCAGTACTTC.

This clonotype was seen repeatedly, ten times or more. The chain is built from TRBV28 and TRBJ1-2; no firm D call. This CDR3 spans 14 amino acids. V lost 1 base to trimming and J lost 5 bases, with 11 bases between them. Germline CDR1 is MDHEN and CDR2 is SYDVKM. DNA for the CDR3: TGTGCCAGCAGTTTATACGGACGGTTTTATGGCTACACCTTC. Translated: CASSLYGRFYGYTF.

The chain carries TRBV7-9 and TRBJ2-1, with a possible D match to TRBD1 (5 bases). The CDR3 extends over 14 amino acids. Trimming removed 3 bases from V and 8 bases from J, with 14 bases in between. Looked up from germline, CDR1 is SEHNR and CDR2 is FQNEAQ (reference sequence). The DNA of the CDR3 is TGTGCCAGCAGCTTGGGGCTGTTTGCGGATGAGCAGTTCTTC. This codes for CASSLGLFADEQFF.

V gene TRBV28 combines with J gene TRBJ1-4; possibly TRBD1 for D (5 bases). The CDR3 sequence is 14 residues long. Germline V CDR1 and CDR2: MDHEN, SYDVKM. Trimming pared 5 bases from V and 4 bases from J, leaving 11 bases between. Here the CDR3 reads CASSVGGFNEKLFF. DNA for the CDR3: TGTGCCAGCAGTGTCGGGGGGTTTAATGAAAAACTGTTTTTT. The complete variable domain, with remaining parts taken from reference TRBV28 and TRBJ1-4, reads DVKVTQSSRYLVKRTGEKVFLECVQDMDHENMFWYRQDPGLGLRLIYFSYDVKMKEKGDIPEGYSVSREKKERFSLILESASTNQTSMYLCASSVGGFNEKLFFGSGTQLSVL.

This clonotype was observed at least ten times. The J gene is TRBJ2-3, the V gene TRBV7-2, with D perhaps TRBD2 (6 bases). This CDR3 spans 17 amino acids. V gave up 5 bases and J gave up 3 bases, with 21 bases separating them. Germline V gives CDR1 SGHTA, CDR2 FQGNSA. CDR3: CASSTHPAEGWTDTQYF. The CDR3 nucleotides are TGTGCCAGCAGCACCCACCCGGCGGAGGGGTGGACAGATACGCAGTATTTT.

This clonotype has only a few counts. The V call is TRBV20-1, the J call TRBJ2-3; D may be TRBD2 (7 bases). The CDR3 spans 15 residues. V was pared by 6 bases and J by 2 bases, with 18 bases between. Germline CDR1 and CDR2: DFQATT and SNEGSKA (reference sequence). The CDR3: CSAPTRGAYTDTQYF. DNA of the CDR3: TGCAGTGCCCCTACCCGGGGGGCATACACAGATACGCAGTATTTT.